This T cell receptor beta chain was sequenced during a study of neurological immune-mediated disorders. The method for making cDNA was 5'RACE, and it used 10-nucleotide random UMIs. TCRdb passed the 5' RACE reads through MiXCR, listing each CDR3 protein once. The profile shows 45,000 to 60,000 distinct CDR3 sequences, roughly 13% of them singletons. With termini counted, the CDR3 has 14 amino acids. Per germline, CDR1 DFQATT and CDR2 SNEGSKA (reference sequence). In regard to this clonotype: The DNA is left out, because the CDR3 cannot be placed on it with certainty; the CDR3 is given as TCRdb lists it.

As for time point: longitudinal time-point 3. The unsorted libraries were prepared from 2 million PBMCs (stored at -80 C). J is TRBJ1-4 and V is TRBV20-1; the table gives TRBD1 as D, unverified against the DNA. Sequencing was done on a sample of PBMCs. The TCR comes from a male donor with HTLV-1-associated myelopathy (HAM/TSP). CDR3 loop: CSAGGQGDMKNCFF.